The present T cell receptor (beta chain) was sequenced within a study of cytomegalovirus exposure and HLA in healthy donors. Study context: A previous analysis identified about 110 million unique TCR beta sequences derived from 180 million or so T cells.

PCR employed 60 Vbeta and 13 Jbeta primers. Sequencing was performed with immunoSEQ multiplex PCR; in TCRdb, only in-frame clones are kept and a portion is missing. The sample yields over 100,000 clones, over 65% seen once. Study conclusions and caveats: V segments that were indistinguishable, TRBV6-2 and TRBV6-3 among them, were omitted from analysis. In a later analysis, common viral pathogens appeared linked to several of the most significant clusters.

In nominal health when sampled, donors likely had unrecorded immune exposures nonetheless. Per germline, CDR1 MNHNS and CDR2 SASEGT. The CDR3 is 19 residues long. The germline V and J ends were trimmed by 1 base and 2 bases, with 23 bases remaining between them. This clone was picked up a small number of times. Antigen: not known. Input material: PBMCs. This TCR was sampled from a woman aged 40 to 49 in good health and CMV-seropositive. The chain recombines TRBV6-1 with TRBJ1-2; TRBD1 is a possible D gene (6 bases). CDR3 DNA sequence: TGTGCCAGCAGTGAAGTTGTGGATCTTTTGGGACACCTCAACTATGGCTACACCTTC. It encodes CASSEVVDLLGHLNYGYTF.